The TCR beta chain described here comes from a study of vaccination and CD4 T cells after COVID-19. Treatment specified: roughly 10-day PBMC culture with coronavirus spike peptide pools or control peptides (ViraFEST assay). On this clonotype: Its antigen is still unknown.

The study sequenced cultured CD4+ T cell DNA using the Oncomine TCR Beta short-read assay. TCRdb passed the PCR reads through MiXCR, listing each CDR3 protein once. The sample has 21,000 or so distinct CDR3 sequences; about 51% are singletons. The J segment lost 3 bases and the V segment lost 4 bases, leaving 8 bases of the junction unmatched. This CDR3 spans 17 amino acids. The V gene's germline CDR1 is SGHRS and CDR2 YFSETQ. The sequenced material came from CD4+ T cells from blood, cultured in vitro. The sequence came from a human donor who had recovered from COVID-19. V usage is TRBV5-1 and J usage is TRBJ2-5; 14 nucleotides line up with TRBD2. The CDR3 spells CASSRTGTSGSEETQYF. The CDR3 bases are TGCGCCAGCAGCCGGACAGGGACTAGCGGGAGTGAAGAGACCCAGTACTTC.